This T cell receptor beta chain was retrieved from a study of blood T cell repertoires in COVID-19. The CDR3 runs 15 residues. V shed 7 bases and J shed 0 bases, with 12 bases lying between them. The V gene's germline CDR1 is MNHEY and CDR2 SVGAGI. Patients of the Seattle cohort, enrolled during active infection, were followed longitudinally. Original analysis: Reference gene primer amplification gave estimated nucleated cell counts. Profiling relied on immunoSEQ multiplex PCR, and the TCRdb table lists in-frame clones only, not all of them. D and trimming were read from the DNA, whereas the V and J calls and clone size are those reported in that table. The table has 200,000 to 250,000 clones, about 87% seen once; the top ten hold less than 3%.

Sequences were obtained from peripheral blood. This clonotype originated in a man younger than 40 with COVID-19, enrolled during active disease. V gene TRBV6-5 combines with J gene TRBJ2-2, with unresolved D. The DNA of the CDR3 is TGTGCCAGCAAAGTTACTTTCCCGAACACCGGGGAGCTGTTTTTT. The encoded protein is CASKVTFPNTGELFF.